This TCR beta chain was sequenced in a study of blood T cell repertoires in COVID-19. Study overall: The United States, Italy and Spain supplied acute and convalescent COVID-19 samples.

The protocol was immunoSEQ multiplex PCR, while the TCRdb copy is restricted to in-frame clones and leaves out a portion. The table shows 150,000 to 200,000 clones, with 70% to 90% occurring only once. The CDR3 is made up of 14 amino acids. The V and J ends lost 1 base and 3 bases respectively, with 7 bases between them. The germline CDR1 and CDR2 sequences are SEHNR and FQNEAQ (reference sequence). Sequencing was performed on peripheral blood. The source of this sequence is a man between 18 and 29 years old with acute or convalescent COVID-19. The chain is built from TRBV7-9 and TRBJ1-3; D ambiguous. The CDR3 bases are TGTGCCAGCAGCTTAGGGGCAGATGGAAACACCATATATTTT. This gives the protein CASSLGADGNTIYF.